A selection of T cell receptor beta chains follows, all from one sample in a study of T cells after yellow fever vaccination. TCRdb itself ran the 5' RACE reads through MiXCR, one entry per CDR3 protein. The table records 620,000 or so distinct CDR3 sequences, about a sixth of them present only once. Sequenced material: PBMCs, taken 4 to 5 days after the first yellow fever vaccination. All receptors derive from a young man who received the YFV17D yellow fever vaccine. Both conserved end residues are part of each CDR3. Fields, in order: clone size, D gene, J gene, V gene, CDR3 DNA, CDR3 protein. A D gene is named only where the DNA matches it firmly. Rows give clone size only sometimes, using once, few, many, or a class for an expanded clone.

>many|.|TRBJ1-5|TRBV5-1
TGCGCCAGCAGCTTGGACGGGGGAGACAATCAGCCCCAGCATTTT
CASSLDGGDNQPQHF
>many|.|TRBJ2-2|TRBV12-3/TRBV12-4
TGTGCCAGCAGTATAAGGGGGGAGCTGTTTTTT
CASSIRGELFF
>.|.|TRBJ1-6|TRBV29-1
TGCAGCGTTGTCAGGTACTCCTATAATTCACCCCTCCACTTT
CSVVRYSYNSPLHF
>.|.|TRBJ1-1|TRBV7-3
TGTGCCAGCAGCTCCCAGCCCATGAACACTGAAGCTTTCTTT
CASSSQPMNTEAFF
>few|TRBD1|TRBJ1-1|TRBV4-1
TGCGCCAGCAGCCAAGGGACAGGGGGCAGTGAAGCTTTCTTT
CASSQGTGGSEAFF
>few|TRBD1|TRBJ2-2|TRBV6-2/TRBV6-3
TGTGCCAGCAGTTTACAGGGGAACGGGGAGCTGTTTTTT
CASSLQGNGELFF
>few|.|TRBJ2-1|TRBV28
TGTGCCAGCAGTTCCGGATCCAGGGGCGACTACAATGAGCAGTTCTTC
CASSSGSRGDYNEQFF
>.|.|TRBJ2-2|TRBV4-3
TGCGCCAGCAGCCAAGAGTCGGGTACCGGGGAGCTGTTTTTT
CASSQESGTGELFF
>.|.|TRBJ2-3|TRBV20-1
TGCAGTGCTAGTACGAGGGGGACCAGCACAGATACGCAGTATTTT
CSASTRGTSTDTQYF
>few|TRBD2|TRBJ2-2|TRBV4-1
TGCGCCAGCAGCCAAGAGATTAGCGGGGGAACCGGGGAGCTGTTTTTT
CASSQEISGGTGELFF
>.|.|TRBJ2-2|TRBV7-2
TGTGCCAGCAGCCCGACTAGACCCACCGGGGAGCTGTTTTTT
CASSPTRPTGELFF
>few|.|TRBJ2-3|TRBV7-8
TGTGCCAGCAGCTCGCAGACTAGGGGGGTCACAGATACGCAGTATTTT
CASSSQTRGVTDTQYF
>.|.|TRBJ2-1|TRBV9
TGTGCCAGCAGCGTACGGGGTAACAATGAGCAGTTCTTC
CASSVRGNNEQFF
>.|.|TRBJ2-6|TRBV25-1
TGTGCCAGCAGTTTAGGGGTTAGCGGCTCTGGGGCCAACGTCCTGACTTTC
CASSLGVSGSGANVLTF
>few|TRBD1|TRBJ1-5|TRBV7-6
TGTGCCAGCAGCTTAGAAGGGGGCGACCAGCCCCAGCATTTT
CASSLEGGDQPQHF
>.|.|TRBJ1-2|TRBV7-9
TGTGCCAGCAGCTTAGCGTATGGAGGGAACTATGGCTACACCTTC
CASSLAYGGNYGYTF
>.|TRBD2|TRBJ2-1|TRBV20-1
TGCAGTGCTGGGGGGGGGGACTCCTACAATGAGCAGTTCTTC
CSAGGGDSYNEQFF
>.|TRBD2|TRBJ2-3|TRBV28
TGTGCCAGCAGTTCCGGGACTAGCGGGGGGGCAGGAGATACGCAGTATTTT
CASSSGTSGGAGDTQYF
>.|.|TRBJ2-1|TRBV7-9
TGTGCCAGCAGCACCTTTACAAGGGGCGATGAGCAGTTCTTC
CASSTFTRGDEQFF
>.|.|TRBJ2-1|TRBV7-6
TGTGCCAGCAGCCCGGTTCCGGGAACCTACAATGAGCAGTTCTTC
CASSPVPGTYNEQFF
>.|TRBD1|TRBJ2-1|TRBV6-2/TRBV6-3
TGTGCCAGCAGAGGAGGGGGGACAGGGGGTCGAGATGAGCAGTTCTTC
CASRGGGTGGRDEQFF
>.|.|TRBJ2-5|TRBV7-9
TGTGCCAGCAGCCTCCTAAGGGGGGTCCAGTACTTC
CASSLLRGVQYF
>many|.|TRBJ2-5|TRBV5-1
TGCGCCAGCAGCTTGAGTCCCGACCCAGAGACCCAGTACTTC
CASSLSPDPETQYF
>few|.|TRBJ1-1|TRBV5-1
TGCGCCAGCAGCTTGGAACCGCAAAACACTGAAGCTTTCTTT
CASSLEPQNTEAFF
>.|TRBD1|TRBJ2-5|TRBV9
TGTGCCAGCAGCTACGCACCGGGACAGGGCAAAGAGACCCAGTACTTC
CASSYAPGQGKETQYF
>few|TRBD2|TRBJ2-5|TRBV6-2/TRBV6-3
TGTGCCAGCAGTTACGAGACTAGCGGGGGGGCACAAGAGACCCAGTACTTC
CASSYETSGGAQETQYF
>few|.|TRBJ2-1|TRBV7-9
TGTGCCAGCAGGGGGGGAGGATCCTACAATGAGCAGTTCTTC
CASRGGGSYNEQFF
>.|.|TRBJ2-2|TRBV4-3
TGCGCCAGCAGCCAGACAATGGCCGGGGAGCTGTTTTTT
CASSQTMAGELFF
>.|TRBD1|TRBJ2-7|TRBV27
TGTGCCAGCAGTTTATGGGGGATCCCAGGGGGCGAGGTCCCCTACGAGCAGTACTTC
CASSLWGIPGGEVPYEQYF
>few|.|TRBJ1-1|TRBV7-8
TGTGCCAGCAGCCCAGGAGGTGGGGGAATGAACACTGAAGCTTTCTTT
CASSPGGGGMNTEAFF
>many|TRBD2|TRBJ2-5|TRBV5-5
TGTGCCAGCAGCTATCGACTAGCGGGCCAAGAGACCCAGTACTTC
CASSYRLAGQETQYF
>.|.|TRBJ2-7|TRBV7-8
TGTGCCAGCAGCTCCCAGGGGTTTGGGGAGCAGTACTTC
CASSSQGFGEQYF
>.|.|TRBJ2-4|TRBV28
TGTGCCAGCAGTTTTCAGGACATTCAGTACTTC
CASSFQDIQYF
>.|.|TRBJ1-1|TRBV20-1
TGCAGTGCTAGAGATTCACAGGGGAACACTGAAGCTTTCTTT
CSARDSQGNTEAFF
>few|.|TRBJ1-2|TRBV6-1
TGTGCCAGCAGTGCAGGGGCGGAATATGGCTACACCTTC
CASSAGAEYGYTF
>few|.|TRBJ1-4|TRBV6-2/TRBV6-3
TGTGCCAGCAGTCTCCTACAGGGAACCTCAGCTAATGAAAAACTGTTTTTT
CASSLLQGTSANEKLFF
>once|.|TRBJ2-2|TRBV5-1
TGCACCAGCAGCTTTAATACAGGGGAGGCCGGGGAGCTGTTTTTT
CTSSFNTGEAGELFF
>.|TRBD1|TRBJ2-3|TRBV11-2
TGTGCCAGCAGCTTGGGACAGGGAGGGTCAGATACGCAGTATTTT
CASSLGQGGSDTQYF
>.|.|TRBJ1-2|TRBV7-2
TGTGCCAGCAGGGAGGGTAGGACTAACTATGGCTACACCTTC
CASREGRTNYGYTF
>few|TRBD1|TRBJ2-7|TRBV20-1
TGCAGTGCTAGAGATCAAATGGTGGACAGGGTGAACTACGAGCAGTACTTC
CSARDQMVDRVNYEQYF
>few|.|TRBJ2-7|TRBV6-6
TGTGCCAGCAGTTACAGGGCAGCCTACGAGCAGTACTTC
CASSYRAAYEQYF
>few|TRBD1|TRBJ1-5|TRBV6-1
TGTGCCAGCAGTGCCGTCCAGGGGGAAAATCAGCCCCAGCATTTT
CASSAVQGENQPQHF
>few|.|TRBJ2-3|TRBV5-6
TGTGCCAGCAGCTTGGAAGAGTTGGCGCAGTATTTT
CASSLEELAQYF
>.|TRBD1|TRBJ2-1|TRBV7-3
TGTGCCAGCAGCTCGAACAGGGGTCTTAGGGATGAGCAGTTCTTC
CASSSNRGLRDEQFF
>few|TRBD1|TRBJ2-3|TRBV6-1
TGTGCCAGCACCCTACACCAGGGGGCCCCCGCAGATACGCAGTATTTT
CASTLHQGAPADTQYF
>.|.|TRBJ2-3|TRBV6-1
TGTGCCAGCAAGCGACAGAGCACAGATACGCAGTATTTT
CASKRQSTDTQYF
>.|.|TRBJ1-5|TRBV6-5
TGTGCCAGCAGTACCGAGGTGGTTCGACAGCCCCAGCATTTT
CASSTEVVRQPQHF
>few|.|TRBJ1-2|TRBV11-2
TGTGCCAGCAGTAGGGGAGAAAACTATGGCTACACCTTC
CASSRGENYGYTF
>.|TRBD1|TRBJ2-1|TRBV6-4
TGTGCCAGCAGAGGGGACAGGGCCGGGGGTGAGCAGTTCTTC
CASRGDRAGGEQFF
>.|TRBD2|TRBJ2-5|TRBV5-6
TGTGCCAGCAGGGTTCGGGGACTAGCGGGGGGACCCCAAGAGACCCAGTACTTC
CASRVRGLAGGPQETQYF
>.|TRBD1|TRBJ2-3|TRBV20-1
TGCAGTGCTAGGATAAGGGGGCGGACAGATACGCAGTATTTT
CSARIRGRTDTQYF
>.|.|TRBJ2-5|TRBV7-6
TGTGCCAGCAGCTTAAATACCGGGACGAAAGAGACCCAGTACTTC
CASSLNTGTKETQYF
>.|.|TRBJ2-3|TRBV10-3
TGTGCCATCAGGAAGACCGGGGTCGACACAGATACGCAGTATTTT
CAIRKTGVDTDTQYF